This T cell receptor beta chain originates from a study of T cells in Graves' hyperthyroidism and ophthalmopathy. Uncontrolled infection, other autoimmune disease, pregnancy or lactation led to exclusion. V was clipped by 2 bases and J by 4 bases; unmatched bases: 9. Germline loops: CDR1 SGHKS, CDR2 YYEKEE (reference sequence). The CDR3 covers 15 residues. The CDR3 regions of TCR beta were amplified from RNA transcripts. HTBI primers were the set used in a first-round RT-PCR of the TCR CDR3. TCRdb called the multiplex PCR reads again in MiXCR, with one record for every CDR3 protein. The data show more than 600,000 distinct CDR3 sequences, 15% to 20% seen once. Study results and caveats: A 13 V-J model separated ophthalmopathy from stable hyperthyroidism. Also found in blood were most expanded thyroid clonotypes above 0.001.

Notes on this clonotype: Its antigen remains unknown.

The chain carries TRBV5-5 and TRBJ2-7; TRBD2 matches at 7 bases. The sample consisted of blood. The sequence was collected from a young man with Graves' hyperthyroidism. The CDR3 coding sequence is TGTGCCAGCAGCTTCGAACTAGCGTTTGCGTACGAGCAGTACTTC. It is translated as CASSFELAFAYEQYF.